Each of the 20 T cell receptor beta chains below was sequenced from the same sample in a study of blood T cell repertoires in COVID-19. Some clones are missing from TCRdb's copy, which holds only in-frame ones; the method was immunoSEQ multiplex PCR. The repertoire holds approximately 150,000 clones, with roughly 87% as singletons. The specimen sequenced was peripheral blood. The receptors were sampled from a woman aged 60-70 years with active or convalescent COVID-19.

The rearrangement joins TRBV15 to TRBJ1-1; the D is unclear. Between the trimmed V and J ends, which lost 0 bases and 0 bases, there was a span of 8 bases. Per the germline V gene, CDR1 is LNHNV and CDR2 is YYDKDF (reference sequence). This CDR3 spans 15 amino acids. In nucleotides, the CDR3 is TGTGCCACCAGCAGAGATCCGGGTTTGAACACTGAAGCTTTCTTT. This codes for CATSRDPGLNTEAFF.

This clone was seen a single time. V usage is TRBV19 and J usage is TRBJ2-2; 10 bases are a match to TRBD1. The CDR3 totals 16 residues. Germline CDR1 is LNHDA and CDR2 is SQIVND (reference sequence). V lost 7 bases and J lost 7; bases outside the gene matches: 12. The CDR3 sequence: CASNIGQGGYGGELFF. For the CDR3, the DNA is TGTGCCAGTAACATCGGACAGGGGGGTTATGGCGGGGAGCTGTTTTTT. The entire variable domain, with the rest obtained from reference TRBV19 and TRBJ2-2, is as follows: DGGITQSPKYLFRKEGQNVTLSCEQNLNHDAMYWYRQDPGQGLRLIYYSQIVNDFQKGDIAEGYSVSREKKESFPLTVTSAQKNPTAFYLCASNIGQGGYGGELFFGEGSRLTVL.

The V call is TRBV30, the J call TRBJ2-3; perhaps TRBD1 as D (5 bases). Per the germline V gene, CDR1 is GTSNPN and CDR2 is SVGIG (reference sequence). The CDR3 runs 11 residues. Trimming took off 5 bases at V and 2 bases at J, with 5 bases between the two ends. The CDR3 loop is CAWGATDTQYF. The CDR3 DNA is TGTGCCTGGGGGGCCACAGATACGCAGTATTTT.

The V gene is TRBV11-2, the J gene TRBJ2-2, with 9 bases that match TRBD1. V lost 1 base and J lost 2; bases outside the gene matches: 11. The V gene's germline CDR1 is SGHAT and CDR2 FQNNGV. This CDR3 is built from 19 residues. DNA for the CDR3: TGTGCCAGCAGCTTAGTTCGGGACAGGGTGCAAGAAAACACCGGGGAGCTGTTTTTT. Protein: CASSLVRDRVQENTGELFF.

This chain connects TRBV4-3 to TRBJ1-1, with 8 bases aligning to TRBD1. CDR3 length: 18 residues. Germline V CDR1 and CDR2: LGHNA, YSLEER. The V gene end was trimmed by 3 bases and the J gene end by 5 bases; junction bases not matched to a gene: 17. The CDR3 sequence: CASSQDYFGFRGQTEAFF. The CDR3 DNA reads as TGCGCCAGCAGCCAGGATTACTTCGGGTTCAGGGGGCAAACTGAAGCTTTCTTT.

This rearrangement joins TRBV15 to TRBJ1-2; 11 nucleotides agree with TRBD1. The CDR3 covers 16 residues. V lost 3 bases, J lost 4 bases, and 7 bases stayed unmatched. Germline CDR1 and CDR2: LNHNV and YYDKDF (reference sequence). The CDR3 DNA sequence: TGTGCCACCAGCAGGGGGACAGGGGGAAAGGTCTATGGCTACACCTTC. Translating gives CATSRGTGGKVYGYTF.

The chain employs TRBV4-3 and TRBJ2-7; TRBD2 matches 11 bases. V lost 3 bases, J lost 7 bases, and 8 bases stayed unmatched. The CDR3 is 15 amino acids. Germline assignment: CDR1 LGHNA and CDR2 YSLEER. CDR3 coding DNA: TGCGCCAGCAGCCACAGACTAGCGGGGACTGGAGAGCAGTACTTC. This gives the protein CASSHRLAGTGEQYF.

CDR3 amino acids: CASSQDRGPKSEKLFF. The CDR3 nucleotides are TGTGCCAGCAGCCAGGACAGGGGACCAAAAAGTGAAAAACTGTTTTTT. The V gene is TRBV3-1 (or the pseudogene TRBV3-2), the J gene TRBJ1-4; 9 bases are shared with TRBD1. Unmatched junction bases numbered 9, after V lost 3 bases and J lost 7 bases. CDR1 is LGHDT, CDR2 YNNKEL, per germline (reference sequence). The CDR3 has 16 residues.

The chain carries TRBV18 and TRBJ2-3, with 9 nucleotides matching TRBD1. This CDR3 contains 15 residues. Per the germline V gene, CDR1 is KGHSH and CDR2 is LQKENI. V lost 2 bases, J lost 1 base, and 1 base stayed unmatched. The CDR3 DNA is TGTGCCAGCTCACCAACAGGGGGCGGCACAGATACGCAGTATTTT. This translates into CASSPTGGGTDTQYF. The variable domain in full, completed from reference TRBV18 and TRBJ2-3, reads NAGVMQNPRHLVRRRGQEARLRCSPMKGHSHVYWYRQLPEEGLKFMVYLQKENIIDESGMPKERFSAEFPKEGPSILRIQQVVRGDSAAYFCASSPTGGGTDTQYFGPGTRLTVL.

This sequence joins TRBV6-5 and TRBJ2-7; 10 bases fit TRBD1. This CDR3 comprises 13 residues. Losses at the gene ends were 7 bases for V and 7 bases for J; bases not matched to a gene: 7. Germline lookup yields CDR1 MNHEY and CDR2 SVGAGI. In DNA, the CDR3 is TGTGCCAGCACTTTCCGGACAGGGGGTGAGCAGTACTTC. As protein: CASTFRTGGEQYF.

The J gene is TRBJ1-2, the V gene TRBV28, with no clear D. Germline values: CDR1 MDHEN, CDR2 SYDVKM. This CDR3 has 18 residues. The ends were cut back, 5 bases at V and 13 bases at J, with 35 bases in the middle. DNA of the CDR3: TGTGCCAGCAGTACCCGAGGGAGGGCCCAGTCCACTAACCCGTACTTCACCTTC. Its protein is CASSTRGRAQSTNPYFTF.

The chain combines TRBV18 with TRBJ1-5, with a possible D match to TRBD1 (5 bases). Trimming took off 2 bases at V and 7 bases at J, with 12 bases between the two ends. CDR1 is KGHSH and CDR2 is LQKENI in the germline V gene. This CDR3 spans 14 amino acids. This CDR3 reads CASSPNTQAQPQHF. The CDR3 DNA reads as TGTGCCAGCTCACCAAACACACAGGCCCAGCCCCAGCATTTT.

The chain links TRBV5-1 to TRBJ2-3; 7 positions match TRBD1. V was clipped by 7 bases and J by 4 bases; unmatched bases: 9. The CDR3 is made up of 14 amino acids. In germline, CDR1 is SGHRS, CDR2 YFSETQ. The chain's CDR3 is CASSLGQGADTQYF. The CDR3 DNA follows: TGCGCCAGCTCCTTGGGGCAGGGGGCAGATACGCAGTATTTT.

There are many counts of this clone. The chain couples TRBV14 to TRBJ2-5, with 10 nucleotides matching TRBD2. Germline assignment: CDR1 SGHDN and CDR2 FVKESK. The CDR3 loop spans 13 amino acids. Germline trimming cut 2 bases from V and 8 bases from J; bases unmatched to any gene: 2. CDR3 region: CASSQTSGVTQYF. The DNA for the CDR3 is TGTGCCAGCAGCCAAACTAGCGGGGTAACCCAGTACTTC.

This clone occurred many times. In DNA, the CDR3 is TGTGCCAGCAGCCCCTATGACACTTCCTACGAGCAGTACTTC. Its protein product is CASSPYDTSYEQYF. The chain is built from TRBV6-5 and TRBJ2-7; D gene uncertain. Trimming pared 6 bases from V and 1 base from J, leaving 13 bases between. The germline V gene has CDR1 MNHEY and CDR2 SVGAGI. This CDR3 has 14 residues.

This clone was observed a few times. V is TRBV7-2 and J is TRBJ1-5; TRBD1 might be the D (5 bases). The CDR3 extends over 15 amino acids. Germline V gene data show CDR1 as SGHTA and CDR2 as FQGNSA. V shed 5 bases and J shed 2 bases, with 13 bases lying between them. CDR3 in amino acids: CASSPPGDGNQPQHF. For the CDR3, the DNA is TGTGCCAGCAGCCCCCCGGGGGACGGCAATCAGCCCCAGCATTTT.

The rearrangement joins TRBV2 to TRBJ2-2, with a possible D match to TRBD1 (6 bases). There are 15 residues in the CDR3. V lost 4 bases, J lost 6 bases, and 15 bases lay in between. The germline V gene encodes CDR1 SNHLY and CDR2 FYNNEI. CDR3 sequence: CASSVNRDGPGELFF. The CDR3, as DNA: TGTGCCAGCAGTGTAAACAGGGATGGTCCCGGGGAGCTGTTTTTT.

The gene calls are TRBV5-6 and TRBJ2-1, with D perhaps TRBD2 (6 bases). In germline, CDR1 is SGHDT, CDR2 YYEEEE. V was clipped by 2 bases and J by 3 bases, with 15 bases between them. CDR3 length equals 16 residues. The CDR3 region is CASSFGSGGVYNEQFF. CDR3 in DNA: TGTGCCAGCAGCTTTGGTAGCGGTGGGGTCTACAATGAGCAGTTCTTC.

In its sample, this clone was seen a few times. The CDR3 nucleotides read TGTGCCAGCAGCCCGCAGGGGGACTATGGCTACACCTTC. Residues: CASSPQGDYGYTF. The chain employs TRBV11-2 and TRBJ1-2, with 7 nucleotides matching TRBD1. The CDR3 is made up of 13 amino acids. V shed 5 bases and J 3 bases; nucleotides not matched to a gene: 3. The germline V gene has CDR1 SGHAT and CDR2 FQNNGV.

The CDR3 protein is CASSPRSGGAPGELFF. Written as DNA, the CDR3 is TGTGCCAGCAGCCCAAGAAGTGGGGGGGCCCCCGGGGAGCTGTTTTTT. The rearrangement uses TRBV3-1 (or the pseudogene TRBV3-2) and TRBJ2-2; tentatively, D is TRBD2 (7 bases). The length of the CDR3 is 16 residues. V lost 4 bases, J lost 6 bases, and 18 bases lay in between. Per germline, CDR1 LGHDT and CDR2 YNNKEL (reference sequence).